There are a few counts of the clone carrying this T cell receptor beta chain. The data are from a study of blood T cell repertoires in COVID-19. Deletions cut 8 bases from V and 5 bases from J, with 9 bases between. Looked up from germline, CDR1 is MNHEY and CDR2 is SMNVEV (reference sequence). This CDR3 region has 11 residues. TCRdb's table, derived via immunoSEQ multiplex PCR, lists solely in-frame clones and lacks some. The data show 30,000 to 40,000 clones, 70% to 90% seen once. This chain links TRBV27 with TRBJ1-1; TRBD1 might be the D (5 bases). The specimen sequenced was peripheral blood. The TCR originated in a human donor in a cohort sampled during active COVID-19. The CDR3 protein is CASLRGTEAFF. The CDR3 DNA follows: TGTGCCAGCCTCCGGGGGACTGAAGCTTTCTTT.